This passage covers 5 T cell receptor beta chains from one sample sequenced in a study of cytomegalovirus exposure and HLA in healthy donors. Primers included in the PCR were 60 Vbeta and 13 Jbeta primers. Clones were read by immunoSEQ multiplex PCR, and TCRdb kept only the in-frame ones, dropping some. This sample carries 150,000 to 200,000 clones, about 80% of them seen once, and the ten largest clones take approximately 15%. Sequencing input: PBMCs. These receptors were collected from a woman aged 40 to 55 in good health and CMV-seronegative.

This clone was seen a handful of times. The chain links TRBV5-1 to TRBJ2-3, with D perhaps TRBD2 (6 bases). This CDR3 spans 14 amino acids. Germline assignment: CDR1 SGHRS and CDR2 YFSETQ. Deletions cut 3 bases from V and 6 bases from J, with 14 bases between. The chain's CDR3 is CASSSTTGTDTQYF. DNA for the CDR3: TGCGCCAGCAGCTCGACCACCGGGACTGATACGCAGTATTTT. Filled out from reference TRBV5-1 and TRBJ2-3, the complete variable domain reads KAGVTQTPRYLIKTRGQQVTLSCSPISGHRSVSWYQQTPGQGLQFLFEYFSETQRNKGNFPGRFSGRQFSNSRSEMNVSTLELGDSALYLCASSSTTGTDTQYFGPGTRLTVL.

The chain carries TRBV13 and TRBJ2-1, with 14 nucleotides matching TRBD2. The CDR3 sequence is 21 residues long. The junction had 14 bases not matched to a gene; V was cut back by 4 bases and J by 0 bases. In germline, CDR1 is PRHDT, CDR2 FYEKMQ (reference sequence). The CDR3 region is CASSSILRTSGRTSSYNEQFF. DNA for the CDR3: TGTGCCAGCAGCTCCATTTTGAGGACTAGCGGGAGGACCAGCTCCTACAATGAGCAGTTCTTC.

The V gene is TRBV15, the J gene TRBJ2-3, with a possible D match to TRBD2 (6 bases). The V and J ends lost 0 bases and 3 bases respectively, with 10 bases between them. Per germline, CDR1 LNHNV and CDR2 YYDKDF (reference sequence). The CDR3 sequence is 15 residues long. This CDR3 is CATSRDRGKTDTQYF. CDR3 sequence (DNA): TGTGCCACCAGCAGAGATCGGGGGAAGACAGATACGCAGTATTTT.

This clone has a handful of counts. The chain is built from TRBV7-2 and TRBJ2-7; 9 positions agree with TRBD2. Germline V lookup: CDR1 SGHTA, CDR2 FQGNSA. The CDR3 covers 13 residues. J was trimmed by 3 bases and V by 5 bases; bases with no gene match: 2. CDR3 in amino acids: CASSRSGSYEQYF. The CDR3 DNA reads TGTGCCAGCAGCCGTAGCGGGAGCTACGAGCAGTACTTC.

J is TRBJ1-2 and V is TRBV7-2; D is possibly TRBD1 (5 bases). The CDR3 consists of 15 residues. Germline-derived CDR1 and CDR2 are SGHTA and FQGNSA. The V and J ends lost 4 bases and 4 bases respectively, with 16 bases between them. The CDR3 sequence is CASSYQPTELYGYTF. The CDR3 coding sequence is TGTGCCAGCAGCTACCAACCGACAGAGCTCTATGGCTACACCTTC.